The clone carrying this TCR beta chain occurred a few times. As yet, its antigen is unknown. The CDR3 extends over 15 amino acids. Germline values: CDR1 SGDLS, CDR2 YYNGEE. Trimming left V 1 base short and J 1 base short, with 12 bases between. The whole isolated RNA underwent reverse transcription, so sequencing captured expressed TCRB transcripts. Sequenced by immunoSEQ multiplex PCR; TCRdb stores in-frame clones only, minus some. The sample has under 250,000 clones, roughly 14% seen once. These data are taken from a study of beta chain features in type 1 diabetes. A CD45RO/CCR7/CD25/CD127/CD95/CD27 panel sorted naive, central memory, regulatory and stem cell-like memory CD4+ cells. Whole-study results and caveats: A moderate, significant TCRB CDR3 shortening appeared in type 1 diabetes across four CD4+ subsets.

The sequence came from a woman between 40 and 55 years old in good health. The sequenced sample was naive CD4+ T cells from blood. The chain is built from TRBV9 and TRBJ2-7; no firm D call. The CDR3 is CASSVQPQPSYEQYF. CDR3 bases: TGTGCCAGCAGCGTACAGCCACAGCCATCCTACGAGCAGTACTTC.